This T cell receptor beta chain was captured in a study of OX40 agonist ivuxolimab in advanced cancers. As for the study more broadly: Ivuxolimab, which targeted the costimulatory receptor OX40 (CD134), was an agonistic, fully human IgG2 monoclonal antibody. The paper reports the monotherapy dose-escalation portion (N = 52 patients) of the phase I ivuxolimab trial. A male proportion of approximately 83% and a mean age of around 60 years, ranging from roughly 23 to 79, were recorded for the dose-escalation cohort. Peripheral TCRbeta sequencing aimed to test whether ivuxolimab altered TCR sequence diversity and caused clonal T-cell expansion. Patients were allowed to have had prior anti-PD-1, anti-PD-L1 or anti-CTLA-4 therapy, and 40% of the dose-escalation patients had previously received checkpoint inhibitors. Intravenous ivuxolimab was administered to patients every 2 weeks at six dose levels: 0.01, 0.1, 0.3, 1.5, 3 and 10 mg/kg. Of the roughly 53 patients in dose escalation, around 20 had hepatocellular carcinoma, some 15 had melanoma, 9 had renal cell carcinoma and 9 had head and neck cancer. Three dose-escalation patients achieved partial responses, one with hepatocellular carcinoma and two with cutaneous melanoma. General findings and caveats noted by the study authors: Which antigens the clonally expanded peripheral T cells were specific for was not determined. In partial responders in the 0.1-3.0 mg/kg groups, normalized peripheral clonal expansion was found to be among the lowest, especially among CD8+ T cells. Low levels of normalized T-cell clonal expansion were also seen in some patients who did not respond. Clonal expansion of both CD4+ and CD8+ blood T cells was observed from baseline to week 6 at doses 0.1 to 3.0 mg/kg. After ivuxolimab, more expanded clones were found on average in CD8+ T cells than in CD4+ T cells.

As to this clone: There is no known antigen for this receptor. Per-base qualities were not stored, and no clone one base away is much larger.

Patients with autoimmune disease history or receiving systemic immunosuppression were excluded from the trial. Peripheral blood for TCR sequencing was drawn from every dose cohort at baseline, at cycle 4 day 1 and at cycle 7 day 1. Samples came from an open-label, multicenter, first-in-human phase I dose-escalation trial of ivuxolimab. The trial enrolled adults with locally advanced or metastatic head and neck squamous cell, hepatocellular, melanoma or renal cell carcinoma. CD4+ and CD8+ T cells were sorted separately from peripheral blood before TCR sequencing. Looking up the germline V gene yields CDR1 SGHTA and CDR2 FQGNSA. Trimming takes 4 bases from V and 9 bases from J, and the germline ends sit 13 bases apart. The CDR3 starts with the cysteine, ends with the phenylalanine, and has 13 residues. The retained sequence is limited to the CDR3, 39 bases, with the frame set at the first base. To sequence the TCRbeta CDR3 region, genomic DNA was isolated from the sorted cells. The immunoSEQ Assay was used to sequence the TCRbeta CDR3 regions. What TCRdb holds here is the immuneACCESS table cut down to in-frame rearrangements. Part of the clones is not present; checked against another copy, under half of the missing clones reflect an unresolved V gene, and the others are unexplained. Counted in this sample were over 55,000 clones; 80% of them appeared once. The ten biggest clones cover around 8.2% of the sample.

Sequencing was performed on CD4+ or CD8+ T cells sorted from blood, taken in a trial of the OX40 agonist ivuxolimab. The clonotype comes from an adult with an advanced solid tumor such as melanoma, head and neck, liver or kidney cancer. This receptor chain uses TRBV7-2 and TRBJ2-1; the D region may be TRBD1 or TRBD2, each matching 6 bases equally. The CDR3 loop reads CASSYRLGGEQFF. The nucleotide sequence is given as TGTGCCAGCAGCTACCGACTAGGGGGTGAGCAGTTCTTC.